This entry features one T cell receptor (beta chain) sequence. The junction does not match germline at one end; this may be a read error. This sample was included in a study of T cell responses to AZD1222 COVID-19 vaccine. Method: immunoSEQ multiplex PCR; TCRdb's copy keeps in-frame clones and lacks some. In the table there are around 220,000 clones, around 94% of which are singletons. Germline CDR1 is SGHTA and CDR2 is FQGNSA. CDR3 size: 13 residues. The receptor was derived from an adult who received the MenACWY meningococcal vaccine as a control. The specimen was peripheral blood, collected 28 days after the second dose of the MenACWY control vaccine. The gene calls are TRBV7-2 and TRBJ2-3, with D perhaps matching TRBD2 (6 bases). CDR3 coding DNA: TGTGCCAGCAGCTTGACGGGCCCCCTACCGGGAGATTTT. This sequence encodes CASSLTGPLPGDF.